This T cell receptor (beta chain) was found in a study of early T cells in non-severe SARS-CoV-2 infection. Study context: Sequencing was performed on bulk RNA from unsorted whole blood, leaving chains unpaired. Overall study findings and caveats: Using VDJdb, the matching emphasized anti-spike CD8 responses while missing private and CD4 specificities.

Deletions cut 6 bases from V and 7 bases from J, with 16 bases between. From germline, CDR1 is DFQATT and CDR2 SNEGSKA (reference sequence). The CDR3 sequence is 13 residues long. Attachment of unique molecular identifiers was made to individual cDNA molecules. In TCRdb, the 5' RACE reads were re-called with MiXCR into one record per CDR3 protein. The data show 70,000 to 95,000 distinct CDR3 sequences, with 14% to 15% seen just once and 0.58% held by the top ten. This clonotype was seen ten or more times. Its antigen is unknown. The source material was whole blood. This clonotype was sampled from an adult who was a healthcare worker with PCR-confirmed SARS-CoV-2 infection or an uninfected control (not recorded which). This rearrangement joins TRBV20-1 to TRBJ2-1, with D possibly TRBD1 on 6 matching bases. The DNA for the CDR3 is TGCAGTGCACCTAATCTGAGGGGGAATGAGCAGTTCTTC. It specifies CSAPNLRGNEQFF.